This record looks at one T cell receptor (beta chain) sequence and its context. The target antigen is unknown. This table comes from immunoSEQ multiplex PCR, and its TCRdb copy is limited to in-frame clones, with some not included. The table includes about 350,000 clones, around 88% detected once. Regarding treatment: approximately 18 received Ad26.COV2.S at low or high dose, single or two shots; about five received placebo; per-sample allocation not given. The study sampled participants on day 63 after the first vaccine or placebo injection. Unmatched junction bases numbered 3, after V lost 3 bases and J lost 4 bases. The CDR3 totals 13 residues. Germline values: CDR1 SGDLS, CDR2 YYNGEE. The data were obtained in a study of Ad26.COV2.S vaccination and SARS-CoV-2 variants. Whole-study results and caveats: Among vaccine recipients, spike-specific TCR breadth exceeded that of placebo recipients.

The chain carries TRBV9 and TRBJ1-1; 7 bases fit TRBD1. Sequences were derived from peripheral blood, sampled in a trial of Ad26.COV2.S vaccine versus placebo. The receptor was isolated from a person aged 18 to 65 who received the Ad26.COV2.S COVID-19 vaccine or a placebo. The CDR3, as DNA: TGTGCCAGCAGCGCCCACAGGGGCACTGAAGCTTTCTTT. Protein product: CASSAHRGTEAFF.